The source of this TCR beta chain is a study of T cell changes during pregnancy in multiple sclerosis. Assay used: immunoSEQ multiplex PCR; TCRdb lists only in-frame clones, some missing. The sample lists approximately 60,000 clones, under 95% seen once, with 3.5% to 4.5% in the top ten. This CDR3 contains 14 residues. Germline lookup yields CDR1 SGHTA and CDR2 FQGNSA. Trimming removed 5 bases at V and 1 base at J, with 11 bases between. This clonotype originated in a female donor in good health, enrolled as a control in a pregnancy study. The sequenced sample was peripheral blood, obtained after pregnancy. The chain is built from TRBV7-2 and TRBJ1-1; a weak D match, TRBD1 (6 bases). Here the CDR3 reads CASSRQATNTEAFF. Here the CDR3 DNA reads TGTGCCAGCAGCCGACAGGCAACGAACACTGAAGCTTTCTTT.